The 20 T cell receptor beta chains listed next were all sequenced from one sample in a study of blood T cell repertoires in COVID-19. TCRdb's table, derived via immunoSEQ multiplex PCR, lists solely in-frame clones and lacks some. The table shows fewer than 250,000 clones, with about 85% occurring only once. Material: peripheral blood. The source is a woman aged 60-75 years with active or convalescent COVID-19.

The chain combines TRBV14 with TRBJ2-3; 9 nucleotides agree with TRBD1. Germline V CDR1 and CDR2: SGHDN, FVKESK. The CDR3 has 16 residues. Trimming cost V 2 bases and J 5 bases; bases outside gene matches: 8. DNA for the CDR3: TGTGCCAGCAGCCAAAATAACAGGGGGCGCGAAGATACGCAGTATTTT. This translates into CASSQNNRGREDTQYF.

The V gene is TRBV19, the J gene TRBJ1-1; D is possibly TRBD1 (6 bases). The germline V gene has CDR1 LNHDA and CDR2 SQIVND (reference sequence). This CDR3 is built from 15 residues. Trimming cost V 1 base and J 0 bases, with 9 bases left between them. CDR3 nucleotides: TGTGCCAGTAGTATAGGGACAGAGCTGAACACTGAAGCTTTCTTT. Protein product: CASSIGTELNTEAFF.

The CDR3 is CASSPPDRATEAFF. CDR3 DNA sequence: TGTGCCAGCTCACCACCCGACAGGGCCACTGAAGCTTTCTTT. The chain is built from TRBV18 and TRBJ1-1, with TRBD1 matching over 7 bases. The CDR3 spans 14 residues. The germline gives CDR1 KGHSH, CDR2 LQKENI. V shed 0 bases and J 4 bases; nucleotides not matched to a gene: 2.

The V gene is TRBV18, the J gene TRBJ1-5, with a weak D call TRBD1 (5 bases). Germline CDR1 and CDR2: KGHSH and LQKENI. This CDR3 has 15 residues. V was shortened by 2 bases and J by 0 bases, with 8 bases between the two germline ends. The CDR3: CASSPLGDSNQPQHF. The CDR3 DNA reads as TGTGCCAGCTCACCATTAGGGGATAGCAATCAGCCCCAGCATTTT. Full variable domain (outside the CDR3, taken from reference TRBV18 and TRBJ1-5): NAGVMQNPRHLVRRRGQEARLRCSPMKGHSHVYWYRQLPEEGLKFMVYLQKENIIDESGMPKERFSAEFPKEGPSILRIQQVVRGDSAAYFCASSPLGDSNQPQHFGDGTRLSIL.

The chain employs TRBV29-1 and TRBJ2-1, with D possibly matching TRBD2 (5 bases). V shed 2 bases and J shed 1 base, with 15 bases lying between them. This CDR3 comprises 16 residues. CDR1 and CDR2 (germline): SQVTM, ANQGSEA. CDR3 loop: CSVESTPPGSYNEQFF. In nucleotides, the CDR3 is TGCAGCGTTGAAAGTACTCCTCCGGGATCCTACAATGAGCAGTTCTTC.

This clone came up once. The rearrangement links TRBV5-6 to TRBJ2-2; 13 bases are a match to TRBD2. The CDR3 runs 18 residues. Per germline, CDR1 SGHDT and CDR2 YYEEEE. V shed 3 bases, J shed 7 bases, and the junction held 12 bases outside the gene matches. The DNA for the CDR3 is TGTGCCAGCAGCTCCCTCACTAGCGGGGGGGCCTATGACGGGGAGCTGTTTTTT. As protein: CASSSLTSGGAYDGELFF.

The J gene is TRBJ2-2, the V gene TRBV6-6; TRBD1 aligns across 10 bases. Germline V gene data show CDR1 as MNHNY and CDR2 as SVGAGI (reference sequence). V gave up 2 bases and J gave up 6 bases; unmatched junction bases: 6. This CDR3 contains 16 residues. The CDR3 region has the DNA TGTGCCAGCAGTTACCCGGGACAGGGGTGGGCCGGGGAGCTGTTTTTT. Translating it yields CASSYPGQGWAGELFF.

This CDR3 reads CASSTYGQGGTGELFF. DNA of the CDR3: TGCGCCAGCAGCACATACGGACAGGGCGGCACCGGGGAGCTGTTTTTT. The genes are TRBV5-1 and TRBJ2-2; 8 bases line up with TRBD1. The CDR3 totals 16 residues. The germline V gene encodes CDR1 SGHRS and CDR2 YFSETQ. V gave up 4 bases and J gave up 4 bases; unmatched junction bases: 9.

This chain joins TRBV6-5 and TRBJ2-3; D may be TRBD1 (5 bases). The CDR3 runs to 13 residues. CDR1 and CDR2 from the germline V gene are MNHEY and SVGAGI. V was cut by 9 bases and J by 8 bases, with 18 bases left in between. CDR3 sequence (DNA): TGTGCCAGGCTGGGGCGTGGCACCTCTACGCAGTATTTT. Its translation: CARLGRGTSTQYF.

This clone was picked up a small number of times. The chain joins TRBV5-1 to TRBJ1-4; D call uncertain. The CDR3 consists of 14 residues. The germline gives CDR1 SGHRS, CDR2 YFSETQ. Trimming removed 0 bases at V and 5 bases at J, with 8 bases between. The CDR3 DNA follows: TGCGCCAGCAGCTTGGAAACAGTCAATGAAAAACTGTTTTTT. This sequence encodes CASSLETVNEKLFF.

This clone was seen once. The chain recombines TRBV5-4 with TRBJ2-1; 8 positions agree with TRBD1. This CDR3 comprises 13 residues. The germline CDR1 and CDR2 sequences are SGHNT and YYREEE (reference sequence). V dropped 5 bases and J dropped 9; count of bases not matched to a gene: 7. CDR3 region: CASSWDRRFEQFF. The DNA of the CDR3 is TGTGCCAGCAGTTGGGACAGGAGGTTTGAGCAGTTCTTC. The full variable domain, completed using reference TRBV5-4 and TRBJ2-1, is ETGVTQSPTHLIKTRGQQVTLRCSSQSGHNTVSWYQQALGQGPQFIFQYYREEENGRGNFPPRFSGLQFPNYSSELNVNALELDDSALYLCASSWDRRFEQFFGPGTRLTVL.

The V call is TRBV6-5, the J call TRBJ2-7; 7 nucleotides line up with TRBD2. With 4 bases clipped from V and 3 bases from J, the junction kept 6 bases outside the gene matches. The germline V gene has CDR1 MNHEY and CDR2 SVGAGI. This CDR3 spans 14 amino acids. This chain's CDR3 is CASSSGLSGYEQYF. The CDR3 region has the DNA TGTGCCAGCAGTTCGGGACTATCTGGCTACGAGCAGTACTTC.

The chain carries TRBV10-2 and TRBJ2-1, with 11 positions matching TRBD1. The CDR3 length is 16 residues. Germline-derived CDR1 and CDR2 are WSHSY and SAAADI. With 6 bases clipped from V and 4 bases from J, the junction kept 8 bases outside the gene matches. CDR3 residues: CASSRGGTGGYNEQFF. The CDR3 bases are TGCGCCAGCAGCCGCGGTGGGACAGGGGGTTACAATGAGCAGTTCTTC.

The V gene is TRBV18, the J gene TRBJ1-5; 8 bases are shared with TRBD1. The CDR3 has 15 amino acids. The germline gives CDR1 KGHSH, CDR2 LQKENI. The trim removed 6 bases at V and 6 bases at J, leaving 10 bases unmatched. The CDR3 bases are TGTGCCAGCTCCCCGGACAGGGAATATGGTCAGCCCCAGCATTTT. As protein: CASSPDREYGQPQHF.

This sequence joins TRBV12-5 and TRBJ2-7; D is ambiguous. CDR3 length: 13 residues. Germline CDR1 reads LGHNT; CDR2 reads FRNRAP. Deletions cut 3 bases from V and 5 bases from J, with 11 bases between. CDR3 sequence (DNA): TGTGCTAGTGGTTTTCTAGACGCGCACGAGCAGTACTTC. This sequence encodes CASGFLDAHEQYF.

The gene calls are TRBV24-1 and TRBJ2-1; D call uncertain. This CDR3 has 13 residues. V was clipped by 2 bases and J by 10 bases, with 11 bases between them. Germline values: CDR1 KGHDR, CDR2 SFDVKD. CDR3: CATSDSVQQEQFF. CDR3 nucleotides: TGTGCCACCAGTGATTCTGTACAACAGGAGCAGTTCTTC.

The V and J genes are TRBV19 and TRBJ2-3; no definite D call. Germline V gene data show CDR1 as LNHDA and CDR2 as SQIVND (reference sequence). Trimming stripped 0 bases from V and 2 bases from J, with 6 bases between. The CDR3 length is 14 residues. In nucleotides, the CDR3 is TGTGCCAGTAGTATAGATACAGCCACAGATACGCAGTATTTT. It encodes CASSIDTATDTQYF.

This chain uses TRBV7-8 with TRBJ2-1, with 13 bases identical to TRBD2. CDR1 is SGHVS, CDR2 FQNEAQ, per germline. V dropped 5 bases and J dropped 6; count of bases not matched to a gene: 13. CDR3 length equals 18 residues. In nucleotides, the CDR3 is TGTGCCAGCAGCCCCATACTAGCGGGAGGGCGAGTGGGCAATGAGCAGTTCTTC. It specifies CASSPILAGGRVGNEQFF.

V is TRBV18 and J is TRBJ1-2; the match to TRBD1 covers 8 bases. Germline CDR1 reads KGHSH; CDR2 reads LQKENI. J lost 4 bases, V lost 4 bases, and 14 bases had no gene match. This CDR3 region has 17 residues. The CDR3 region is CASSRSGTGAVGYGYTF. The CDR3 DNA reads as TGTGCCAGCTCACGATCCGGGACAGGCGCGGTGGGCTATGGCTACACCTTC.

This clone was detected only a few times. CDR3: CASSFGTENTGELFF. CDR3 nucleotides: TGCGCCAGCAGCTTCGGGACAGAGAACACCGGGGAGCTGTTTTTT. The V gene is TRBV5-1, the J gene TRBJ2-2; 7 positions match TRBD1. The CDR3 sequence is 15 residues long. Germline CDR1 is SGHRS and CDR2 is YFSETQ. The V segment lost 2 bases and the J segment 1 base; nucleotides outside the gene matches: 2.